The T cell receptor (beta chain) under discussion was sequenced for a study of siplizumab effects on memory and regulatory T cells (dated by TCRdb to about 2019). About the investigation overall: The study examined how the anti-CD2 antibody siplizumab affects alloreactive T-cell subsets in allogeneic mixed lymphocyte reactions built from human PBMCs.

Worth noting for this clone: Its antigen specificity is not known. No much larger clone is present one base from it, and per-base qualities are unavailable.

Results and caveats for the whole study, not just this receptor: The cumulative frequency of alloreactive sequences traceable to unstimulated CD4+ memory T cells was significantly reduced by siplizumab. No functional confirmation was obtained for the suppressive function of proliferating Tregs from siplizumab cultures. Greater diversity appeared to be present in unstimulated naive T cells than in memory T cells, and a substantial contribution to the alloresponse seemed to be made by naive cells. A naive or memory phenotype could not be assigned to roughly 75-97% of proliferating CD4+ or CD8+ clones. Because sequences below about 10^-5 frequency were poorly captured, only a minor fraction of alloreactive clones could be mapped to unstimulated subsets. Of the alloreactive CD4+ clones that could be mapped, the Treg-derived share averaged around 70% with siplizumab compared with around 25% in control reactions.

Unstimulated CD4+ memory cells were also sequenced in three donor pairs, together with CD4+ naive, CD8+ TEMRA, CD8+ naive and CD8+ effector memory subsets. Sorted unstimulated T cells and proliferating T cells recovered from mixed lymphocyte reactions underwent TCRbeta CDR3 sequencing. Fresh whole blood from fewer than 11 HLA-typed healthy donors served as the source for isolating PBMCs. Library preparation employed the immunoSEQ multiplex PCR assay. The deep sequencing platform assayed approximately 100,000 TCR templates per sample. Genomic DNA extracted from sorted T cells was used for TCRbeta CDR3 sequencing. In the paper's pipeline: The R programming language was used for the clonal analysis of the TCRbeta CDR3 data. Alloreactive CD4+ and CD8+ clones were identified by comparing unstimulated samples to CFSE-low samples taken after the reaction. Alloreactive CD4+ clones were assigned to regulatory or non-regulatory origin by matching sequences to sorted unstimulated Treg and non-Treg repertoires. TCRdb stores this immuneACCESS table with in-frame sequences only. Part of the clones is absent; in the studies checked, under half of the shortfall reflects unresolved V genes, and no reason is known for the rest. The DNA was the basis for D and trimming; V, J and clone size are from that table. The sample table lists 50,000 to 70,000 clones, roughly 97% of them with a count of one. About 0.1% of the sample is in the top ten clones.

Inclusive of the bounding cysteine and phenylalanine, the CDR3 is 13 residues long. Only the CDR3 part of the read is kept: 39 bases, read in frame from the first base. V lost 5 bases and J lost 1 base; the stretch between them is 8 bases long. From a lookup of the germline V gene (reference sequence), CDR1 and CDR2 are SEHNR and FQNEAQ. This receptor was identified in a human donor in good health. The chain is made from TRBV7-9 and TRBJ1-1; matching of 5 bases hints at TRBD1 as the D gene. The sample comprised naive CD8+ T cells sorted from blood. The intended sense of this specimen's cell subset or site label: unstimulated naive T cells. This receptor has the CDR3 CASSRRENTEAFF. The DNA is TGTGCCAGCAGCCGCAGGGAGAACACTGAAGCTTTCTTT.